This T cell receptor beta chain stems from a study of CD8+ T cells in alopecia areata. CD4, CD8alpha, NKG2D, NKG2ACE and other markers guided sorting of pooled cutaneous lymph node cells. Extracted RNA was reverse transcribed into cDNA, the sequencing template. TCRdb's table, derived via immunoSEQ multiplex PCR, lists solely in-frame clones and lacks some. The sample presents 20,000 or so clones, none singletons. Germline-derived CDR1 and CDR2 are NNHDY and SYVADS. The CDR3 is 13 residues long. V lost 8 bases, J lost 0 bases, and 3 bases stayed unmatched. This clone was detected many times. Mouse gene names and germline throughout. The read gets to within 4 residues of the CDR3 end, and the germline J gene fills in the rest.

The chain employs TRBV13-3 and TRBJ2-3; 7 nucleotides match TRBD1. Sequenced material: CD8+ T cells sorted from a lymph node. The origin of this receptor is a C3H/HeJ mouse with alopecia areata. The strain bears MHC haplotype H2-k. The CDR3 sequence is CARGTASAETLYF. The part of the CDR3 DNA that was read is TGTGCCAGAGGGACAGCTAGTGCAGAA.